This T cell receptor beta chain came from a study of T cell responses to AZD1222 COVID-19 vaccine (dated by TCRdb to about 2021). With regard to the full study: AZD1222 recipients given second doses at about 4 weeks or at about 12 weeks were pooled, since spike-specific TCR depth and breadth were not found to differ between the two schedules. TCR sequencing covered 233 trial participants: about 210 given two doses of AZD1222 and about 26 given two doses of MenACWY control vaccine. Enrollment into the trials was organized by age into subgroups of 18-55, 56-69 and 70-plus years, and those subgroups contained approximately 150, 30 and 60 TCR-sequenced participants, respectively.

The CDR3 regions of human TCRbeta chains were subjected to immunosequencing. The published analysis was carried out like this. Repertoire TCRs were checked for matches against a reference library of SARS-CoV-2-specific TCRs that had been generated using the MIRA antigen-specificity platform. Breadth meant the fraction of unique TCRs that were SARS-CoV-2-associated, whereas depth meant the fraction of total T cells that were SARS-CoV-2-associated. Each spike-specific TCR was assigned to its reactive spike region and to a CD4 or CD8 class using the MIRA data. Log10-transformed breadth and depth values were compared by one-way ANOVA with Sidak's multiple comparisons tests. Held by TCRdb, this immuneACCESS table contains in-frame sequences only and omits some clones. Under half of the omission traces to an unresolved V gene where checked; the cause of the rest is unknown. V, J and clone size were drawn from that table, and D and trimming were deduced from the DNA. In this sample the table shows some 130,000 clones, about nine tenths of which occur a single time. The ten largest clones represent 6.3% of the sample.

The germline V gene gives CDR1 as ENHRY and CDR2 as SYGVKD. V and J are trimmed by 2 bases and 6 bases, and the gene matches miss 12 bases of the junction. The CDR3 starts with the cysteine, ends with the phenylalanine, and has 17 residues. The CDR3 DNA has 51 bases and is translated from base 1. Beyond this particular receptor, the publication reports: Spike-specific TCR breadth and depth rose significantly after two AZD1222 doses compared with day 0 and with MenACWY recipients. Participants were mostly white British, with more females than males. The authors suggested clonal diversity may have been underestimated. Reportedly, close to half of the unique spike-specific TCRs recognized epitopes lying outside the regions that are mutated in the B.1.351 and B.1.1.7 variants. In the small 56-69-year group, the increase in depth fell short of significance, most likely because of low power. Conclusions about previously exposed vaccinees are limited, since just a handful of AZD1222 recipients were seropositive for SARS-CoV-2 at baseline. No day 14 peak-response samples were available, so repertoires were characterized only after the peak T cell response. CD4 TCRs associated with the vaccine covered the entire spike protein, and the dominant responses were in regions 160-218 and 743-854.

Comment on this clone: Its antigen remains unidentified. Base quality data are lacking; no much larger clone is found one base away.

The time point label of this sample denotes: baseline before first vaccination. The vaccinee samples were drawn from two UK trials, COV001 and COV002, one of which was a single-blind randomized controlled phase 2/3 trial testing AZD1222 (ChAdOx1 nCoV-19) in healthy adults. For TCRbeta chain sequencing, PBMC samples from trial participants were taken at day 0 and at day 28 after the second dose. The clonotype originates from an adult in good health. Here the sequenced sample was peripheral blood, taken on day 0 of AZD1222 vaccination. The sequence links TRBV10-3 to TRBJ2-2, with 7 central nucleotides matching TRBD1. The CDR3 region: CAISETLRQGGAGELFF. The nucleotide sequence reads as follows: TGTGCCATCAGTGAGACCCTTCGACAGGGTGGGGCCGGGGAGCTGTTTTTT.